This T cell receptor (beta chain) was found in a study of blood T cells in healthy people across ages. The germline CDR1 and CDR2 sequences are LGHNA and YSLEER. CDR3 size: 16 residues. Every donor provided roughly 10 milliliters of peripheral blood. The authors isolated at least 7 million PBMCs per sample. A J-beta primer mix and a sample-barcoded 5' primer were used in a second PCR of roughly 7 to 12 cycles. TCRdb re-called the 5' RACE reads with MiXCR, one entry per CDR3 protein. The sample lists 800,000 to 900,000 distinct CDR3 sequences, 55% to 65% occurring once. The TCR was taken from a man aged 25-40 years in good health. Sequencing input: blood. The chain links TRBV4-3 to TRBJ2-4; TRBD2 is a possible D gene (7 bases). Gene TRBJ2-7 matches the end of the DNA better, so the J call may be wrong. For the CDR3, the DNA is TGCGCCAGCAGCCAAGATCGGGGGGCGATCTTTTACGAGCAGTACTTC. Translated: CASSQDRGAIFYEQYF.